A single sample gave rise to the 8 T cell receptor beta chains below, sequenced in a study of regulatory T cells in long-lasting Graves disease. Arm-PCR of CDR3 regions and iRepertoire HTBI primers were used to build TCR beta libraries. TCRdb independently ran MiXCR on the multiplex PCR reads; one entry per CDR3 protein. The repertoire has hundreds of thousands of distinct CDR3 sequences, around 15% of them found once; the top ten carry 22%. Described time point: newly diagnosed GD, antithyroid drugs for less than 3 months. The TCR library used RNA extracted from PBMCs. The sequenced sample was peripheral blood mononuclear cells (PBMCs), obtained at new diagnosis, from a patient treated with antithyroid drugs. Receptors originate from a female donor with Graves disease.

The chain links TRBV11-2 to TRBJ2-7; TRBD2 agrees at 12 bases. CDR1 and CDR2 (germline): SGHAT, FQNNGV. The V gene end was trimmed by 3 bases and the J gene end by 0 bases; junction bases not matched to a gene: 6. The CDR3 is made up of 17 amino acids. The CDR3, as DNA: TGTGCCAGCAGCTTCACTAGCGGGGGGCCTAGCTCCTACGAGCAGTACTTC. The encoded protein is CASSFTSGGPSSYEQYF.

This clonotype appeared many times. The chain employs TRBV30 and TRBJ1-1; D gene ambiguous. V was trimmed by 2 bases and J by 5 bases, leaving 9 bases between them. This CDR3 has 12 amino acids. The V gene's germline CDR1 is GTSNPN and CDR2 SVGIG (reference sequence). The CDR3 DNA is TGTGCCTGGAGTCCAGGTGGGACTGAAGCTTTCTTT. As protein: CAWSPGGTEAFF.

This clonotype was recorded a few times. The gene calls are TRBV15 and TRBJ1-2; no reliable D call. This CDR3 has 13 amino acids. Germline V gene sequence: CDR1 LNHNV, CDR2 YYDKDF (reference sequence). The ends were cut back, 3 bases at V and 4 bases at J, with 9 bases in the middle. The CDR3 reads CATSSAGLYGYTF. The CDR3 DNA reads TGTGCCACCAGCAGCGCCGGACTCTATGGCTACACCTTC.

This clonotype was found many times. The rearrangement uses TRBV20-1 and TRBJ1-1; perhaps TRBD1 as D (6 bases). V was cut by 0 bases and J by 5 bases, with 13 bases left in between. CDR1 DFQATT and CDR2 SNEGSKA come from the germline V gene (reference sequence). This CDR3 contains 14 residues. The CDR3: CSARDYTGQTEAFF. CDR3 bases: TGCAGTGCTAGAGACTATACAGGGCAGACTGAAGCTTTCTTT.

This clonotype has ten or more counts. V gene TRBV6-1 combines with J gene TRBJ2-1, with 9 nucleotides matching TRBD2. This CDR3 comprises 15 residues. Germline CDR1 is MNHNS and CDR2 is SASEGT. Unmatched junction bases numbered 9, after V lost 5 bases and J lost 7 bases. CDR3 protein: CASSRGTSLWNEQFF. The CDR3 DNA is TGTGCCAGCAGTCGGGGGACTAGCCTATGGAATGAGCAGTTCTTC.

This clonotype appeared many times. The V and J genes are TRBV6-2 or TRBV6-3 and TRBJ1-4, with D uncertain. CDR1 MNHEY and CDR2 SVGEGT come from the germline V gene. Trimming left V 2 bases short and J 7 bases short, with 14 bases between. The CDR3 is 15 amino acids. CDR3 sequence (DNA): TGTGCCAGCAGTTACGACGCAGGCCGGAGTGAAAAACTGTTTTTT. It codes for CASSYDAGRSEKLFF.

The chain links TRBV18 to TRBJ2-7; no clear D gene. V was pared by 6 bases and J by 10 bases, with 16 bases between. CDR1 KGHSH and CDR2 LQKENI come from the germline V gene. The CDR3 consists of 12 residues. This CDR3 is CASSQLGYGQYF. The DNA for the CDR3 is TGTGCCAGCTCCCAACTCGGTTACGGACAGTACTTC. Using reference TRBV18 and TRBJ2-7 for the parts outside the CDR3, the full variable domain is NAGVMQNPRHLVRRRGQEARLRCSPMKGHSHVYWYRQLPEEGLKFMVYLQKENIIDESGMPKERFSAEFPKEGPSILRIQQVVRGDSAAYFCASSQLGYGQYFGPGTRLTVT.

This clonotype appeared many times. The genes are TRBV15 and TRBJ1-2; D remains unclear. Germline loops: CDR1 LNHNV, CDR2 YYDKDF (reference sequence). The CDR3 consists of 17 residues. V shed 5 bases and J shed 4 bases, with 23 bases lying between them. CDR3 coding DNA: TGTGCCACCAGCCCACAGCCCAGCGGTTCTAGAGGCTATGGCTACACCTTC. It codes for CATSPQPSGSRGYGYTF.